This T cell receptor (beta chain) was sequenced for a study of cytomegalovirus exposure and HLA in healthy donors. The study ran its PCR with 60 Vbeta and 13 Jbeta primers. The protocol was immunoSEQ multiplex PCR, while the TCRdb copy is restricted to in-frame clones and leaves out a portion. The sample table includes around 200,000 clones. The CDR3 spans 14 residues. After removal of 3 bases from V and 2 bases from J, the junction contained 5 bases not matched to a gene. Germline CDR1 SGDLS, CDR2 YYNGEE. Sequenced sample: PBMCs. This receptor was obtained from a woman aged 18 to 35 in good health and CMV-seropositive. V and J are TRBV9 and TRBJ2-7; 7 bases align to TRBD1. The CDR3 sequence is CASSGRDRTYEQYF. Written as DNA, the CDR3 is TGTGCCAGCAGCGGCCGGGACAGAACCTACGAGCAGTACTTC.